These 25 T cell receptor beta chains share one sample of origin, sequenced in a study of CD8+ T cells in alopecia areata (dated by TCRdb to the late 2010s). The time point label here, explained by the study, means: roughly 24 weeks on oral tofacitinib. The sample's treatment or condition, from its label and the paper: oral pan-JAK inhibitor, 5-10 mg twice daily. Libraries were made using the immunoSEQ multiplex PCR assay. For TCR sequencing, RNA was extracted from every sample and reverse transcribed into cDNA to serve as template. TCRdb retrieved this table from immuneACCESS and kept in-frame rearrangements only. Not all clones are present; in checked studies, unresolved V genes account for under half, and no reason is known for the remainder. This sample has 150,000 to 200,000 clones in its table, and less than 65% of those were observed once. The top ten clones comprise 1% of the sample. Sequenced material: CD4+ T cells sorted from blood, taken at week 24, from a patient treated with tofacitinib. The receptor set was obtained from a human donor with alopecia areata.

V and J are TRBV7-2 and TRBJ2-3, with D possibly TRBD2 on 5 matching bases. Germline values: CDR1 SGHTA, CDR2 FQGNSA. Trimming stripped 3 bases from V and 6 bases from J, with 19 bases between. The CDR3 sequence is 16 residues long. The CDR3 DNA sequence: TGTGCCAGCAGCTTCGAAACTAGTTCTCCCCGGGATACGCAGTATTTT. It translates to CASSFETSSPRDTQYF.

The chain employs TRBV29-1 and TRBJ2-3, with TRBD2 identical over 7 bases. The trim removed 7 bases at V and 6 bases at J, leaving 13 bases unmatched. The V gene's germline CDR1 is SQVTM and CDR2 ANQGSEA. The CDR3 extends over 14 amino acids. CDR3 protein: CSAGSGAPSDTQYF. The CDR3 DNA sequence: TGCAGCGCTGGGAGCGGGGCCCCATCTGATACGCAGTATTTT.

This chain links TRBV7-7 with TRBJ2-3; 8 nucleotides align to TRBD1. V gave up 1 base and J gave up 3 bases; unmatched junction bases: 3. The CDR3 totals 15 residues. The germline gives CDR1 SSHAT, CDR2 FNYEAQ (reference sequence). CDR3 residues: CASSLGQGKTDTQYF. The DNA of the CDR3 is TGTGCCAGCAGCTTAGGACAGGGGAAGACAGATACGCAGTATTTT.

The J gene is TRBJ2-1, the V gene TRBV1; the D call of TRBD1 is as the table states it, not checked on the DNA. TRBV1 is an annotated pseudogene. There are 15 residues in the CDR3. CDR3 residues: CTSSQSNSSYNEQFF. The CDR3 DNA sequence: TGCACCAGCAGCCAATCAAACAGCTCCTACAATGAGCAGTTCTTC.

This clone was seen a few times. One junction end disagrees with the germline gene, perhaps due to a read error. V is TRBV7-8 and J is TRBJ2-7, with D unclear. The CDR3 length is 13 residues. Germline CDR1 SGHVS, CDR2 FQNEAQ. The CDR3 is CASSLIVSNEQYF. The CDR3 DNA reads TGTGCCAGCAGCTTAATTGTCTCCAACGAGCAGTACTTC.

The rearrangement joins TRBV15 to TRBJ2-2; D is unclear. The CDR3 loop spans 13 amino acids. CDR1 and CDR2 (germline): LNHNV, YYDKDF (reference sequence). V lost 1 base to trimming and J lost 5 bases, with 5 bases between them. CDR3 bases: TGTGCCACCAGCAGAGGTTTGACCGGGGAGCTGTTTTTT. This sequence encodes CATSRGLTGELFF. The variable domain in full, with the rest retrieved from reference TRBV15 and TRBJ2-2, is DAMVIQNPRYQVTQFGKPVTLSCSQTLNHNVMYWYQQKSSQAPKLLFHYYDKDFNNEADTPDNFQSRRPNTSFCFLDIRSPGLGDTAMYLCATSRGLTGELFFGEGSRLTVL.

In DNA, the CDR3 is TGTGCCTGGAGTGGCGGGCAGCCCAGCACAGATACGCAGTATTTT. Translation: CAWSGGQPSTDTQYF. The chain joins TRBV30 to TRBJ2-3; TRBD2 is a possible D gene (5 bases). Germline CDR1 and CDR2: GTSNPN and SVGIG (reference sequence). The CDR3 is made up of 15 amino acids. V lost 1 base to trimming and J lost 0 bases, with 11 bases between them.

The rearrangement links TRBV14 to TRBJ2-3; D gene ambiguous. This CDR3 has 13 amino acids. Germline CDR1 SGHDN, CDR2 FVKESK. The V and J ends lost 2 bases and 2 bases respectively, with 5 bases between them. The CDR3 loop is CASSQLNTDTQYF. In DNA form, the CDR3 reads TGTGCCAGCAGCCAACTGAACACAGATACGCAGTATTTT.

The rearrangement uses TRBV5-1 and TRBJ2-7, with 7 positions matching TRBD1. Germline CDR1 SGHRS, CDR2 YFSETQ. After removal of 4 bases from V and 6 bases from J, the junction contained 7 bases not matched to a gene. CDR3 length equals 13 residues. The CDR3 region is CASSGNTGAEQYF. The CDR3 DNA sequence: TGCGCCAGCAGCGGAAATACAGGGGCCGAGCAGTACTTC.

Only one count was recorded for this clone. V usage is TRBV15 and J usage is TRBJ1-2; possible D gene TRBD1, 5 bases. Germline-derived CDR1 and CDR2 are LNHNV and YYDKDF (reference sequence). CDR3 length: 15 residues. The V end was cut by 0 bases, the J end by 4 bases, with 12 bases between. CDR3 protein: CATSRDYGGTYGYTF. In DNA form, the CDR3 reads TGTGCCACCAGCAGAGATTACGGGGGAACCTATGGCTACACCTTC.

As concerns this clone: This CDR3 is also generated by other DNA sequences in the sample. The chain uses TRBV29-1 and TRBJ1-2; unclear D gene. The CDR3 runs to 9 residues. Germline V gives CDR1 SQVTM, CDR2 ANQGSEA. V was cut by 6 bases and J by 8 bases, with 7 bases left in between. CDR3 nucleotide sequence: TGCAGCGTGCTCGAGGGCTACACCTTC. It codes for CSVLEGYTF.

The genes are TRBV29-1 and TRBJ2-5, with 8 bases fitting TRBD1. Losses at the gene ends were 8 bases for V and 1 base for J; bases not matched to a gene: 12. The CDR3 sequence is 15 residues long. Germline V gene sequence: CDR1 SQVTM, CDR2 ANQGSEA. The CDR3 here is CSQLSRDRFQETQYF. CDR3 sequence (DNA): TGCAGCCAACTTTCCCGGGACAGGTTCCAAGAGACCCAGTACTTC.

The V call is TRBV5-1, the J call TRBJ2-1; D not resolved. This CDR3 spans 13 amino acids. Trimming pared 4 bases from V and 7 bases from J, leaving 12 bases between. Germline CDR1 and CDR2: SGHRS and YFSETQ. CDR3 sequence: CASSIGSQNEQFF. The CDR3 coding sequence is TGCGCCAGCAGCATAGGCAGTCAGAATGAGCAGTTCTTC. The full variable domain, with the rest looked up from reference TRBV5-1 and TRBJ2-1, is KAGVTQTPRYLIKTRGQQVTLSCSPISGHRSVSWYQQTPGQGLQFLFEYFSETQRNKGNFPGRFSGRQFSNSRSEMNVSTLELGDSALYLCASSIGSQNEQFFGPGTRLTVL.

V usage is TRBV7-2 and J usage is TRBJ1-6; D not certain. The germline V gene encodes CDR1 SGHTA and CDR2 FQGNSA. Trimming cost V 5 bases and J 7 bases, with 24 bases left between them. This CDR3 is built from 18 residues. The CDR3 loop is CASSPSLKAGLANSPLHF. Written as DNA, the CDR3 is TGTGCCAGCAGCCCCTCACTCAAGGCCGGCCTAGCGAATTCACCCCTCCACTTT.

The CDR3 loop reads CASSTDINSPLHF. The CDR3 DNA reads TGTGCCAGCAGCACGGACATTAACTCACCCCTCCACTTT. This chain connects TRBV7-3 to TRBJ1-6; D is possibly TRBD1 (5 bases). The CDR3 extends over 13 amino acids. Germline assignment: CDR1 SGHTA and CDR2 FQGTGA. Trimming pared 5 bases from V and 10 bases from J, leaving 12 bases between.

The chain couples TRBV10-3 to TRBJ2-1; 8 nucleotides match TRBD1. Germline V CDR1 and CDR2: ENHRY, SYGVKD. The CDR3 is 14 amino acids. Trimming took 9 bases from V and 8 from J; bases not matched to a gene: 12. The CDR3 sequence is CAIGRQGAIDEQFF. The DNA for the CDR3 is TGTGCCATAGGGCGCCAGGGGGCTATTGATGAGCAGTTCTTC.

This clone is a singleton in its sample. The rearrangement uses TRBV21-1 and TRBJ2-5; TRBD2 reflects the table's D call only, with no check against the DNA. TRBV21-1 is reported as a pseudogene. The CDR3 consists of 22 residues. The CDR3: CASSKALCTSGGDPASQETQYF. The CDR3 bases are TGTGCCAGCAGCAAAGCGCTTTGTACTAGCGGGGGGGATCCTGCCTCCCAAGAGACCCAGTACTTC.

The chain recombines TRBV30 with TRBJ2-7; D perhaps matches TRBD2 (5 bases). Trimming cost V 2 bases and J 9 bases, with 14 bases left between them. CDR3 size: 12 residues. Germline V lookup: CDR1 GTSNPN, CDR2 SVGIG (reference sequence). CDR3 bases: TGTGCCTGGAGTAGGCCTCCTCGGGGGCAGTACTTC. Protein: CAWSRPPRGQYF.

The CDR3 nucleotides read TGTGCCAGCAGCCCGAATAATGTAGCCGGGGAGCTGTTTTTT. The encoded protein is CASSPNNVAGELFF. V usage is TRBV5-5 and J usage is TRBJ2-2; no firm D call. Germline loops: CDR1 SGHKS, CDR2 YYEKEE (reference sequence). V shed 4 bases and J shed 6 bases, with 13 bases lying between them. The CDR3 length is 14 residues. Variable domain in full (rest from reference TRBV5-5 and TRBJ2-2): DAGVTQSPTHLIKTRGQQVTLRCSPISGHKSVSWYQQVLGQGPQFIFQYYEKEERGRGNFPDRFSARQFPNYSSELNVNALLLGDSALYLCASSPNNVAGELFFGEGSRLTVL.

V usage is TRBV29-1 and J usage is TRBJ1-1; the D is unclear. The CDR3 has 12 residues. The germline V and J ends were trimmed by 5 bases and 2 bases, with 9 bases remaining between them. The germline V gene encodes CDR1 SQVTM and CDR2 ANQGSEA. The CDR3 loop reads CSVLMGNTEAFF. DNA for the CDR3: TGCAGCGTTTTGATGGGAAACACTGAAGCTTTCTTT.

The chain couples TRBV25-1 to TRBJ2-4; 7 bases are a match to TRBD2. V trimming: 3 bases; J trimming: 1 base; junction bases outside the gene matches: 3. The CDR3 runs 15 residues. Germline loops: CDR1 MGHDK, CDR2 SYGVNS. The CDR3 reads CASSEGGLAKNIQYF. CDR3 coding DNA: TGTGCCAGCAGTGAGGGAGGGTTGGCCAAAAACATTCAGTACTTC.

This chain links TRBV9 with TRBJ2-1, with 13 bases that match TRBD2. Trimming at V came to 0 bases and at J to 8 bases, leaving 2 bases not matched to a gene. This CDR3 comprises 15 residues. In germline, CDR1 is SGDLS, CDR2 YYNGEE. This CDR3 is CASSVELAGGYEQFF. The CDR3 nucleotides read TGTGCCAGCAGCGTAGAACTAGCGGGGGGGTATGAGCAGTTCTTC. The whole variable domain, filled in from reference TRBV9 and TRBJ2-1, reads DSGVTQTPKHLITATGQRVTLRCSPRSGDLSVYWYQQSLDQGLQFLIQYYNGEERAKGNILERFSAQQFPDLHSELNLSSLELGDSALYFCASSVELAGGYEQFFGPGTRLTVL.

The CDR3 reads CATARLARGSPLHF. CDR3 nucleotides: TGTGCCACCGCCCGTCTGGCCCGCGGGTCACCCCTCCACTTT. The chain recombines TRBV7-2 with TRBJ1-6; D remains unclear. Germline V gene data show CDR1 as SGHTA and CDR2 as FQGNSA. Trimming pared 10 bases from V and 10 bases from J, leaving 20 bases between. The CDR3 length is 14 residues. Variable domain in full (rest from reference TRBV7-2 and TRBJ1-6): GAGVSQSPSNKVTEKGKDVELRCDPISGHTALYWYRQSLGQGLEFLIYFQGNSAPDKSGLPSDRFSAERTGGSVSTLTIQRTQQEDSAVYLCATARLARGSPLHFGNGTRLTVT.

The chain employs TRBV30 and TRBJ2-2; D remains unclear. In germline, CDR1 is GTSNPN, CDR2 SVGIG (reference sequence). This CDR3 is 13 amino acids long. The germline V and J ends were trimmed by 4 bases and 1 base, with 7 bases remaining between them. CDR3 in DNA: TGTGCCTGGAAACCGGAGAACACCGGGGAGCTGTTTTTT. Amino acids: CAWKPENTGELFF.

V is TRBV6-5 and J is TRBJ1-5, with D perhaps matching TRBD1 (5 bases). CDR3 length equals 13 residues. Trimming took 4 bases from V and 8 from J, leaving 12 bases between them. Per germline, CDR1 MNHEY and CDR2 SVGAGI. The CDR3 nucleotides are TGTGCCAGCAGTTCGGAGGTCAGGGAGCCCCAGCATTTT. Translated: CASSSEVREPQHF.